The source of this T cell receptor beta chain is a study of shared T cell receptors in the human thymus. Using immunoSEQ multiplex PCR, the repertoire was profiled, and TCRdb retains in-frame clones only, with some absent. The profile shows under 850,000 clones, roughly 90% of them singletons. Germline CDR1 MDHEN, CDR2 SYDVKM. V shed 2 bases and J shed 7 bases, with 17 bases lying between them. The CDR3 runs 16 residues. The same data also went into a second study, on human thymus T cells. According to that study: It looked as if thymic and blood repertoires used V and J genes in a biased way.

Sequenced sample: thymocytes. The origin of this receptor is a boy in the first two years of life with a congenital heart defect. This chain connects TRBV28 to TRBJ2-2; possible D gene TRBD2, 6 bases. CDR3 nucleotides: TGTGCCAGCAGTTTACCCCAGGACGTGGAGGGCGGGGAGCTGTTTTTT. Protein: CASSLPQDVEGGELFF.